The clone carrying this T cell receptor beta chain has more than one count but fewer than ten. The antigen is not known. The data were obtained in a study of cytomegalovirus exposure and HLA in healthy donors. Study information: Earlier, 200 million or so T cells were analyzed, and some 120 million unique TCR beta sequences were found among them. Whole-study results and caveats: Analysis performed later found 16,000 or so TCR beta sequences associated with HLA alleles at 0.05 false discovery rate. It was only CMV serostatus that was available as immune exposure information. Accurate predictions that matched the HLA-A and HLA-B alleles of most subjects were reportedly made from TCR beta sequences.

The CDR3 contains 14 residues. Germline CDR1 is SGHVS and CDR2 is FNYEAQ. V was shortened by 0 bases and J by 4 bases, with 8 bases between the two germline ends. The study ran its PCR with 60 Vbeta and 13 Jbeta primers. The assay was immunoSEQ multiplex PCR, and TCRdb's table has in-frame clones only and misses some. The repertoire includes roughly 100,000 clones, under 85% of them detected once, and roughly 4% sits in the top ten. The chain links TRBV7-6 to TRBJ2-3, with D perhaps TRBD2 (5 bases). The origin of this receptor is a man aged 45 to 65 in good health and CMV-seropositive. The sequencing input was PBMCs. CDR3 region: CASSLAGEPDTQYF. The CDR3 coding sequence is TGTGCCAGCAGCTTAGCGGGAGAGCCAGATACGCAGTATTTT. Drawing the rest from reference TRBV7-6 and TRBJ2-3, the complete variable domain is GAGVSQSPRYKVTKRGQDVALRCDPISGHVSLYWYRQALGQGPEFLTYFNYEAQQDKSGLPNDRFSAERPEGSISTLTIQRTEQRDSAMYRCASSLAGEPDTQYFGPGTRLTVL.